This is a list of T cell receptor beta chains from one sample in a study of PD-1 blockade in classical Hodgkin lymphoma. The table came from immunoSEQ multiplex PCR; TCRdb's copy has only in-frame clones and leaves some out. The sample includes 6,500 to 9,500 clones, 77% of them seen just once. Sample: CD8+ T cells from blood, taken before the fourth cycle of nivolumab. The receptors were sampled from a human donor with classical Hodgkin lymphoma. The CDR3 runs from the conserved cysteine through the conserved F or W. The D gene is left open where the match is weak. A clone size is listed for some rows: how often the clone was seen (once, few, many), or a class if it is expanded.

J gene,clone size,V gene,D gene,CDR3 protein,CDR3 DNA
TRBJ2-7,-,TRBV13,-,CASSLEGVSYEQYF,TGTGCCAGCAGCTTAGAAGGGGTTTCCTACGAGCAGTACTTC
TRBJ2-1,few,TRBV2,-,CASSDPEQFF,TGTGCCAGCAGTGATCCTGAGCAGTTCTTC
TRBJ2-1,few,TRBV19,TRBD2,CASSRAWEASGAGGNEQFF,TGTGCCAGTAGTAGGGCATGGGAGGCTAGCGGGGCCGGGGGCAATGAGCAGTTCTTC
TRBJ2-3,-,TRBV28,-,CASSSLADTQYF,TGTGCCAGCAGTTCGCTTGCGGATACGCAGTATTTT
TRBJ2-2,-,TRBV7-8,-,CASSLTGTGELFF,TGTGCCAGCAGCTTAACGGGGACCGGGGAGCTGTTTTTT
TRBJ1-1,few,TRBV4-1,TRBD1,CASSQVGTGAPEAFF,TGCGCCAGCAGCCAAGTAGGGACAGGGGCGCCTGAAGCTTTCTTT
TRBJ1-2,-,TRBV5-6,-,CASSLRGPIVYTF,TGTGCCAGCAGCCTCAGGGGTCCCATTGTCTACACCTTC
TRBJ2-3,once,TRBV27,TRBD2,CATLGTSGFADTQYF,TGTGCCACCCTTGGGACTAGCGGCTTCGCAGATACGCAGTATTTT
TRBJ1-1,medium-sized,TRBV9,-,CASSAPEGGLNTEAFF,TGTGCCAGCAGCGCCCCAGAGGGGGGACTTAACACTGAAGCTTTCTTT
TRBJ1-2,-,TRBV27,TRBD1,CASSKDLGTGQEPGYTF,TGTGCCAGCAGTAAGGACCTGGGGACGGGACAGGAACCTGGCTACACCTTC
TRBJ2-7,few,TRBV6-1,TRBD1,CASSDETGTGFWRQYF,TGTGCCAGCAGTGACGAGACCGGGACAGGATTTTGGAGGCAGTACTTC
TRBJ2-1,-,TRBV18,TRBD2,CASSPIAGGSYNEQFF,TGTGCCAGCTCACCCATAGCGGGAGGTTCCTACAATGAGCAGTTCTTC
TRBJ2-5,once,TRBV28,-,CASSLLGLGGEETQYF,TGTGCCAGCAGTTTATTAGGTCTGGGGGGAGAAGAGACCCAGTACTTC
TRBJ2-6,-,TRBV19,TRBD1,CASSIEGQGAGANVLTF,TGTGCCAGTAGTATAGAGGGACAGGGCGCTGGGGCCAACGTCCTGACTTTC
TRBJ1-4,-,TRBV7-8,-,CASSLGRNVEKLFF,TGTGCCAGCAGCTTAGGCCGGAATGTGGAAAAACTGTTTTTT
TRBJ2-7,-,TRBV11-2,-,CASSLDSFYEQYF,TGTGCCAGCAGCTTGGACAGTTTCTACGAGCAGTACTTC
TRBJ2-7,-,TRBV5-6,TRBD2,CASSLTGGSSDEQYF,TGTGCCAGCAGCTTGACCGGCGGGAGTAGTGACGAGCAGTACTTC
TRBJ2-3,-,TRBV6-5,TRBD2,CASSSRLAGGIDTQYF,TGTGCCAGCAGTTCCAGACTAGCGGGGGGGATAGATACGCAGTATTTT
TRBJ1-1,hyperexpanded,TRBV7-9,-,CASSQQVWGNTEAFF,TGTGCCAGCAGCCAACAGGTTTGGGGGAACACTGAAGCTTTCTTT
TRBJ1-2,-,TRBV4-1,-,CASSQERSQVPYGYTF,TGCGCCAGCAGCCAAGAAAGGAGCCAGGTGCCCTATGGCTACACCTTC
TRBJ2-5,few,TRBV29-1,-,CSVEDRTGRWETQYF,TGCAGCGTTGAAGATCGTACAGGGCGATGGGAGACCCAGTACTTC
TRBJ2-7,-,TRBV5-6,-,CASSFGFIGTYEQYF,TGTGCCAGCAGCTTCGGGTTTATCGGAACCTACGAGCAGTACTTC
TRBJ1-6,-,TRBV2,-,CASSEEQSNSPLHF,TGTGCCAGCAGTGAAGAACAGTCTAATTCACCCCTCCACTTT
TRBJ1-1,large,TRBV4-1,-,CASSPYRDSNTEAFF,TGCGCCAGCAGCCCATACAGGGACTCGAACACTGAAGCTTTCTTT
TRBJ2-3,-,TRBV28,-,CASSFSVGPTWYDTQYF,TGTGCCAGCAGTTTTTCGGTAGGCCCAACGTGGTATGATACGCAGTATTTT
TRBJ2-1,-,TRBV9,-,CAIWSTLLVNEQFF,TGTGCCATATGGTCTACCCTACTGGTCAATGAGCAGTTCTTC
TRBJ2-7,-,TRBV7-9,TRBD1,CASSWLAQGIAYEQYF,TGTGCCAGCAGCTGGTTAGCACAGGGGATAGCCTACGAGCAGTACTTC
TRBJ2-7,-,TRBV6-5,-,CASRLATSSYEQYF,TGTGCCAGCAGATTAGCGACAAGCTCCTACGAGCAGTACTTC
TRBJ1-2,-,TRBV30,-,CAWRVTNYGYTF,TGTGCCTGGAGAGTTACTAACTATGGCTACACCTTC
TRBJ1-1,-,TRBV10-3,-,CAISEATGMNTEAFF,TGTGCCATCAGTGAGGCTACAGGGATGAACACTGAAGCTTTCTTT
TRBJ2-1,-,TRBV7-3,-,CASSLIQSPYNEQFF,TGTGCCAGCAGCTTAATTCAGAGCCCCTACAATGAGCAGTTCTTC
TRBJ2-1,-,TRBV15,TRBD1,CATRVAGQGAYNEQFF,TGTGCCACCAGGGTGGCTGGCCAGGGGGCCTACAATGAGCAGTTCTTC
TRBJ2-7,-,TRBV4-1,TRBD1,CASSQGQGSYEQYF,TGCGCCAGCAGCCAGGGACAGGGCTCCTACGAGCAGTACTTC
TRBJ2-7,few,TRBV11-3,-,CASSPDPGGDEQYF,TGTGCCAGCAGCCCTGACCCGGGGGGCGACGAGCAGTACTTC
TRBJ2-3,-,TRBV10-3,-,CAIREFAPINTDTQYF,TGTGCCATCAGGGAGTTTGCCCCCATTAACACAGATACGCAGTATTTT
TRBJ2-7,once,TRBV9,TRBD1,CASSVGQGIYEQYF,TGTGCCAGCAGCGTGGGACAGGGGATCTACGAGCAGTACTTC
TRBJ1-2,-,TRBV19,-,CASSIWGSEGYTF,TGTGCCAGTAGTATATGGGGAAGTGAGGGCTACACCTTC
TRBJ2-5,-,TRBV6-5,-,CASSYSAGQETQYF,TGTGCCAGCAGTTACTCGGCAGGGCAAGAGACCCAGTACTTC
TRBJ2-1,-,TRBV7-2,-,CASSLDRGHDEQFF,TGTGCCAGCAGCTTAGACCGGGGACATGATGAGCAGTTCTTC
TRBJ2-3,-,TRBV11-3,-,CASSLGQALCTDTQYF,TGTGCCAGCAGCTTAGGACAGGCCCTGTGCACAGATACGCAGTATTTT
TRBJ1-1,-,TRBV5-1,TRBD1,CASSITGGDFEAFF,TGCGCCAGCAGTATTACAGGGGGCGACTTTGAAGCTTTCTTT
TRBJ2-1,-,TRBV27,-,CASTPGGSAYNEQFF,TGTGCCAGCACCCCAGGGGGGTCAGCCTACAATGAGCAGTTCTTC
TRBJ2-1,-,TRBV7-8,TRBD2,CASSSLAGMSSNEQFF,TGTGCCAGCAGCTCCCTAGCGGGGATGTCATCCAATGAGCAGTTCTTC
TRBJ2-1,-,TRBV12-2,-,CASRFTGTSDNEQFF,TGTGCAAGTCGCTTCACCGGGACTAGCGACAATGAGCAGTTCTTC
TRBJ2-1,-,TRBV19,TRBD2,CASSISGLAGAYNEQFF,TGTGCCAGTAGTATTTCCGGGCTAGCGGGGGCCTACAATGAGCAGTTCTTC
TRBJ2-1,-,TRBV6-5,TRBD1,CASQLGQGWDEQFF,TGTGCCAGCCAGTTGGGACAGGGGTGGGATGAGCAGTTCTTC